Shown below are 13 T cell receptor beta chains from a single sample sequenced in a study of Ad26.COV2.S vaccination and SARS-CoV-2 variants. Stated treatment: about 20 received Ad26.COV2.S at low or high dose, single or two shots; about 5 received placebo; per-sample allocation not given. The investigators took samples on day 63 after the first vaccine or placebo injection. The method was immunoSEQ multiplex PCR; TCRdb's version includes in-frame clones alone and lacks a portion of them. The repertoire includes more than 300,000 clones, 86% of them detected once, and around a tenth sits in the top ten. The sample consisted of peripheral blood, taken in a trial of Ad26.COV2.S vaccine versus placebo. These receptors were taken from a person aged 18-65 years who received the Ad26.COV2.S COVID-19 vaccine or a placebo.

The chain joins TRBV28 to TRBJ2-7; D is possibly TRBD2 (6 bases). There are 13 residues in the CDR3. Germline V CDR1 and CDR2: MDHEN, SYDVKM. With 6 bases removed from V and 0 bases from J, the gap between germline ends came to 9 bases. CDR3 sequence (DNA): TGTGCCAGCAGAGCTAGCGACTCCTACGAGCAGTACTTC. Its translation is CASRASDSYEQYF.

The chain employs TRBV24-1 and TRBJ1-6; D is ambiguous. Germline V gene lookup returns CDR1 KGHDR and CDR2 SFDVKD. The ends were cut back, 7 bases at V and 10 bases at J, with 16 bases in the middle. The CDR3 covers 14 residues. The CDR3 DNA reads as TGTGCCACCAGAGTGTTTCCCATCCAATCACCCCTCCACTTT. This codes for CATRVFPIQSPLHF.

The rearrangement joins TRBV6-6 to TRBJ1-6; D unclear. Deletions cut 5 bases from V and 2 bases from J, with 7 bases between. Germline V gives CDR1 MNHNY, CDR2 SVGAGI (reference sequence). The CDR3 runs to 14 residues. The CDR3 DNA reads TGTGCCAGCAGTCTTCCTACCTATAATTCACCCCTCCACTTT. This encodes CASSLPTYNSPLHF.

V usage is TRBV2 and J usage is TRBJ1-1; the D is unclear. CDR3 length: 14 residues. Per the germline V gene, CDR1 is SNHLY and CDR2 is FYNNEI. V was pared by 1 base and J by 2 bases, with 8 bases between. The CDR3 loop is CASSEVGVNTEAFF. CDR3 bases: TGTGCCAGCAGTGAAGTTGGAGTTAACACTGAAGCTTTCTTT. The complete variable domain, with remaining parts taken from reference TRBV2 and TRBJ1-1, reads EPEVTQTPSHQVTQMGQEVILRCVPISNHLYFYWYRQILGQKVEFLVSFYNNEISEKSEIFDDQFSVERPDGSNFTLKIRSTKLEDSAMYFCASSEVGVNTEAFFGQGTRLTVV.

This clone appeared a few times. The gene calls are TRBV6-2 or TRBV6-3 and TRBJ1-2, with D maybe TRBD1 (5 bases). The CDR3 has 16 amino acids. The germline gives CDR1 MNHEY, CDR2 SVGEGT. Trimming took 0 bases from V and 2 from J, leaving 13 bases between them. CDR3 protein: CASSYSGGIGNYGYTF. In nucleotides, the CDR3 is TGTGCCAGCAGTTACTCGGGGGGTATTGGCAACTATGGCTACACCTTC.

This clone was observed a single time. The V call is TRBV9, the J call TRBJ2-3, with 7 bases aligning to TRBD2. V gave up 4 bases and J gave up 7 bases; unmatched junction bases: 9. Germline V gives CDR1 SGDLS, CDR2 YYNGEE. The CDR3 contains 14 residues. CDR3 residues: CASSPEEAGHTQYF. The CDR3 nucleotides are TGTGCCAGCAGCCCGGAGGAAGCGGGGCATACGCAGTATTTT.

This rearrangement joins TRBV7-9 to TRBJ2-7, with D possibly matching TRBD2 (6 bases). This CDR3 is 13 amino acids long. Germline V gene sequence: CDR1 SEHNR, CDR2 FQNEAQ (reference sequence). V dropped 5 bases and J dropped 2 bases, with 10 bases sitting between them. The CDR3 sequence: CASSPAGTYEQYF. The CDR3 DNA is TGTGCCAGCAGCCCCGCGGGGACCTACGAGCAGTACTTC.

This clone was observed a single time. V usage is TRBV28 and J usage is TRBJ2-5, with 11 bases that match TRBD2. In germline, CDR1 is MDHEN, CDR2 SYDVKM. The junction had 10 bases not matched to a gene; V was cut back by 0 bases and J by 4 bases. There are 18 residues in the CDR3. CDR3 protein: CASSLWASGRLFGETQYF. The CDR3 bases are TGTGCCAGCAGTTTATGGGCTAGCGGGAGGTTATTCGGAGAGACCCAGTACTTC.

J is TRBJ2-7 and V is TRBV10-3; 7 nucleotides line up with TRBD1. After removal of 4 bases from V and 2 bases from J, the junction contained 5 bases not matched to a gene. CDR1 is ENHRY, CDR2 SYGVKD, per germline. The CDR3 length is 14 residues. For the CDR3, the DNA is TGTGCCATCAGTGCCGGACAGGCCACCTACGAGCAGTACTTC. This codes for CAISAGQATYEQYF.

This chain uses TRBV4-3 with TRBJ1-5; the D gene is possibly TRBD1 (5 bases). CDR3 length: 15 residues. Germline CDR1 LGHNA, CDR2 YSLEER. V shed 1 base and J shed 7 bases, with 14 bases lying between them. CDR3 in DNA: TGCGCCAGCAGCCAAGGGACCCGCCAGGGCCAGCCCCAGCATTTT. Its translation: CASSQGTRQGQPQHF.

V gene TRBV6-5 combines with J gene TRBJ2-1; D possibly corresponds to TRBD2 (7 bases). Germline CDR1 and CDR2: MNHEY and SVGAGI. The V end lost 8 bases, the J end lost 6 bases, and 17 bases lay between the germline ends. The CDR3 is made up of 14 amino acids. The CDR3 DNA follows: TGTGCCAGCGGGGGGGGCCCCATATTCAATGAGCAGTTCTTC. It specifies CASGGGPIFNEQFF.

The chain links TRBV6-1 to TRBJ2-5, with D possibly being TRBD1 (6 bases). The CDR3 is 14 residues long. The V and J ends lost 2 bases and 4 bases respectively, with 11 bases between them. CDR1 and CDR2 (germline): MNHNS, SASEGT. CDR3 bases: TGTGCCAGCAGTGAACAGGGGCGTGGAGAGACCCAGTACTTC. This translates into CASSEQGRGETQYF.

This clone came up once. CDR3 in amino acids: CASSDASYNEQFF. The CDR3, as DNA: TGTGCCAGCAGCGATGCCTCCTACAATGAGCAGTTCTTC. The V and J genes are TRBV11-2 and TRBJ2-1; D is uncertain. The length of the CDR3 is 13 residues. The ends were cut back, 5 bases at V and 0 bases at J, with 5 bases in the middle. Germline-derived CDR1 and CDR2 are SGHAT and FQNNGV.